This T cell receptor (beta chain) was sequenced in a study of beta chain features in type 1 diabetes. CDR1 and CDR2 (germline): SGHTA, FQGNSA. V lost 4 bases to trimming and J lost 6 bases, with 14 bases between them. This CDR3 region has 14 residues. Study results and limitations: Diminished insertions and augmented deletions at VDJ junctions characterized type 1 diabetes patients.

The whole isolated RNA underwent reverse transcription, so sequencing captured expressed TCRB transcripts. Assay: immunoSEQ multiplex PCR; the TCRdb copy retains only in-frame clones and omits some. This table has hundreds of thousands of clones, about an eighth appearing once. This clone was recorded a few times. Its antigen is not known. The sequencing input was naive CD4+ T cells from blood. The TCR originated in a woman under 30 in good health. The J gene is TRBJ2-3, the V gene TRBV7-2, with D possibly matching TRBD1 (6 bases). The chain's CDR3 is CASSWTVGLDTQYF. In DNA form, the CDR3 reads TGTGCCAGCAGCTGGACAGTCGGTTTGGATACGCAGTATTTT.